Included here is one T cell receptor beta chain sequence, with context. The antigen is unknown. This sample was included in a study of cytomegalovirus exposure and HLA in healthy donors. Turning to the study itself: Samples from HLA-typed donors yielded approximately 80 million unique TCRs in an early data release. Findings and caveats of the study: When a later analysis compared HLA-associated TCR beta chains with equally common others, the HLA-associated chains turned out to be more clonally expanded and to have lower generation probabilities. DRB1 had the most TCR associations and HLA-C the fewest, a later analysis found, with rates varying by HLA locus. A later analysis linked a missense DCLRE1C variant to TCR beta V- and J-gene trimming.

Both 60 Vbeta primers and 13 Jbeta primers went into the PCR. This table comes from immunoSEQ multiplex PCR, and its TCRdb copy is limited to in-frame clones, with some not included. In total, the table holds fewer than 200,000 clones. The receptor's source is a man between 25 and 39 years old in good health and CMV-seronegative. Sequencing was performed on PBMCs.

CDR3 DNA: TGTGCCAGCAGCTTAGACCCGGGACAGGGTTGGGGCTACACCTTC. Residues: CASSLDPGQGWGYTF. This chain connects TRBV7-6 to TRBJ1-2, with 9 bases lining up with TRBD1. The CDR3 loop spans 15 amino acids. Germline V gene data show CDR1 as SGHVS and CDR2 as FNYEAQ. V lost 1 base, J lost 8 bases, and 8 bases stayed unmatched.